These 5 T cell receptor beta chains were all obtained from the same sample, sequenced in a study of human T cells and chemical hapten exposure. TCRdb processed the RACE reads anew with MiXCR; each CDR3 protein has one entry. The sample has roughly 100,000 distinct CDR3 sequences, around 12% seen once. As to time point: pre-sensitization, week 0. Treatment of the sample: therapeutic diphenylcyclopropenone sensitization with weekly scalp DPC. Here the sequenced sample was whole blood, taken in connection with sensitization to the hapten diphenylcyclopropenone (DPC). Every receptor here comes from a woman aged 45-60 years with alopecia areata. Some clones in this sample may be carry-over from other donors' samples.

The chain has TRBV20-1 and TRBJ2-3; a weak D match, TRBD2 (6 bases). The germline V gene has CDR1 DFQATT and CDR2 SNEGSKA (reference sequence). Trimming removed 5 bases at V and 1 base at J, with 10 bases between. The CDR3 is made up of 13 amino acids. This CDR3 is CSAHPGGTDTQYF. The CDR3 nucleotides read TGCAGTGCTCACCCGGGGGGCACAGATACGCAGTATTTT.

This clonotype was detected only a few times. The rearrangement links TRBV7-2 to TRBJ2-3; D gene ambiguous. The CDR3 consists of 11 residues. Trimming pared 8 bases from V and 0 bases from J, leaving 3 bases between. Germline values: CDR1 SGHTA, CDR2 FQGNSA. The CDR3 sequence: CASRSTDTQYF. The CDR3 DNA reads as TGTGCCAGCCGGAGCACAGATACGCAGTATTTT.

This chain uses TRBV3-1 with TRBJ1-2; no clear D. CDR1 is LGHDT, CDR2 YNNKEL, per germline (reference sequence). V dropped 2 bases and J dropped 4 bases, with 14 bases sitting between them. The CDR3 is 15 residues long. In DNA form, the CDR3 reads TGTGCCAGCAGCCAAACAGACGGCAGCCTCTATGGCTACACCTTC. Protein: CASSQTDGSLYGYTF.

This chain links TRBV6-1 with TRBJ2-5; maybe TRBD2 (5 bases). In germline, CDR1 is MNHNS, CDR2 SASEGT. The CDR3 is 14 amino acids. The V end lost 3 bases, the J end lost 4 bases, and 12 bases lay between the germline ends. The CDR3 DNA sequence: TGTGCCAGCAGTGAGGCATGGAGGAGAGAGACCCAGTACTTC. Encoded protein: CASSEAWRRETQYF.

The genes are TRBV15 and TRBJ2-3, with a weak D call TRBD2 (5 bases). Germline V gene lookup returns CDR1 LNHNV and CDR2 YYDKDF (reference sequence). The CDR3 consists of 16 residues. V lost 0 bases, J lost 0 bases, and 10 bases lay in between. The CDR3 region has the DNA TGTGCCACCAGCAGAGATCGGGGAGCGAGCACAGATACGCAGTATTTT. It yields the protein CATSRDRGASTDTQYF. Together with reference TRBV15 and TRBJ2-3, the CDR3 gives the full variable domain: DAMVIQNPRYQVTQFGKPVTLSCSQTLNHNVMYWYQQKSSQAPKLLFHYYDKDFNNEADTPDNFQSRRPNTSFCFLDIRSPGLGDTAMYLCATSRDRGASTDTQYFGPGTRLTVL.